The clone carrying this TCR beta chain was seen a handful of times. Its target is not known. These data come from a study of beta chain features in type 1 diabetes. At the level of the study: Cell yields, gender and age were similar in healthy donors and patients. Study outcomes and limitations: Shorter TCRB CDR3s, moderately but significantly so, marked every one of the four CD4+ subsets in Type 1 diabetes patients. There was a possibility that cDNA sequencing over-represented cells with high TCR expression.

About 120 mL of blood, on average, came from one heparinised draw per donor. Germline V gives CDR1 MNHEY, CDR2 SVGAGI. The trim removed 2 bases at V and 15 bases at J, leaving 8 bases unmatched. This CDR3 has 15 residues. cDNA synthesis used the whole RNA isolate, giving expressed TCRB sequences. Produced via immunoSEQ multiplex PCR; TCRdb's table is partial and in-frame only. This table has roughly 310,000 clones, approximately 9.9% appearing once. The sequencing sample was made of naive CD4+ T cells from blood. The rearrangement uses TRBV6-5 and TRBJ2-1; TRBD2 matches at 15 bases. This clonotype was sampled from a woman aged 25-40 years in good health. The CDR3 bases are TGTGCCAGCAGTTACGCGGGACTAGCGGGAGGTAACCCGTTCTTC. Its translation is CASSYAGLAGGNPFF.